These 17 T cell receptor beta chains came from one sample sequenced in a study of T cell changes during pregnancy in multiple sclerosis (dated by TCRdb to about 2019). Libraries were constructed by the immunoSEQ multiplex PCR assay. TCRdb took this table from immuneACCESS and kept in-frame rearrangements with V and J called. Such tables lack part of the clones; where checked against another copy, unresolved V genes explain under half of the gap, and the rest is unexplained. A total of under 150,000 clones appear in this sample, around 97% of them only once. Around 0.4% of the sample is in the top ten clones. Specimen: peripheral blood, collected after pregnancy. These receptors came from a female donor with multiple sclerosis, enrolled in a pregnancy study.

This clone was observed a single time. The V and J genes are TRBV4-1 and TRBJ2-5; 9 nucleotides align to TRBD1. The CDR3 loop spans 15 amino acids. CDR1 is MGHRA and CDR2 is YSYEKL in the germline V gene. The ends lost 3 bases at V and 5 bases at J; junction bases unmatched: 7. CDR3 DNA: TGCGCCAGCAGCCAGTCGGACAGGGGCTCCGAGACCCAGTACTTC. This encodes CASSQSDRGSETQYF.

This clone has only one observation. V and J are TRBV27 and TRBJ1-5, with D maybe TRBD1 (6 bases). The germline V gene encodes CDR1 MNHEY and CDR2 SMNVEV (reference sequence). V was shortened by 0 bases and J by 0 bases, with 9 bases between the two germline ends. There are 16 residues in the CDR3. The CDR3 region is CASSLSGTLSNQPQHF. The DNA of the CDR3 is TGTGCCAGCAGTTTATCGGGGACACTTAGCAATCAGCCCCAGCATTTT.

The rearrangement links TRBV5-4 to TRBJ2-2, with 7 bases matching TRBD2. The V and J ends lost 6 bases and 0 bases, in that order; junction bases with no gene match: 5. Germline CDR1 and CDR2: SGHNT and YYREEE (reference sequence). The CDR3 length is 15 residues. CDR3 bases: TGTGCCAGCACTACTAGCGCCCCGAACACCGGGGAGCTGTTTTTT. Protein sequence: CASTTSAPNTGELFF.

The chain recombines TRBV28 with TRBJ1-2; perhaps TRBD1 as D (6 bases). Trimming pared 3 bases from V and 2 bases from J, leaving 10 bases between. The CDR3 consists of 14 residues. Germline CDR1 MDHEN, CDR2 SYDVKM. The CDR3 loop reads CASSFPTGNYGYTF. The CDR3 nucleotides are TGTGCCAGCAGTTTCCCTACAGGGAACTATGGCTACACCTTC.

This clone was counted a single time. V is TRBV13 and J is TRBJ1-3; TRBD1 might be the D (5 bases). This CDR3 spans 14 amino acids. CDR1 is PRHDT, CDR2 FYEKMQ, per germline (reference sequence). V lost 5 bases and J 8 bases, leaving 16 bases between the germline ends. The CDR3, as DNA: TGTGCCAGCAGCCGGAATCAGGGTCTGGACACCATATATTTT. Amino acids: CASSRNQGLDTIYF.

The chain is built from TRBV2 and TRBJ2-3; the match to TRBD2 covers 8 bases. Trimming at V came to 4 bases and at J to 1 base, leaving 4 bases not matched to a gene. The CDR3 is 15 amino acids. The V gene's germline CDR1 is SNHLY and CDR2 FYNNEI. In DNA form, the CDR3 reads TGTGCCAGCAGTGGTCAGCGGGAGCGCACAGATACGCAGTATTTT. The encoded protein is CASSGQRERTDTQYF.

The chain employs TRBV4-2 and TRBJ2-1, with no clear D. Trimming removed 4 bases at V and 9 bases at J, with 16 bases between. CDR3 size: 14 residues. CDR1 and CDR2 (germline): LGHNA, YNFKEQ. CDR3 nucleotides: TGTGCCAGCAGCCGCGGTGATGGCAGTACTGAGCAGTTCTTC. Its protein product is CASSRGDGSTEQFF.

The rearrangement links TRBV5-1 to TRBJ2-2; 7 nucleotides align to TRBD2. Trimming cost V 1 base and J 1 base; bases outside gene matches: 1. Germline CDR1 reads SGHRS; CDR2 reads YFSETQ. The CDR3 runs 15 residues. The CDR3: CASSLRGGNTGELFF. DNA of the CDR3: TGCGCCAGCAGCTTGCGCGGGGGGAACACCGGGGAGCTGTTTTTT.

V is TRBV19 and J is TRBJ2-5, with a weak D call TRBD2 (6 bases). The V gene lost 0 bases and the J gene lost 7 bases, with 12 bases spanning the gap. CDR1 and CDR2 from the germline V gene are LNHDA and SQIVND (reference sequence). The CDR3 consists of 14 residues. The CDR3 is CASSIDGDWGTQYF. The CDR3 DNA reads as TGTGCCAGTAGTATAGATGGGGACTGGGGGACCCAGTACTTC. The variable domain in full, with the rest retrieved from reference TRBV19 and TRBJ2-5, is DGGITQSPKYLFRKEGQNVTLSCEQNLNHDAMYWYRQDPGQGLRLIYYSQIVNDFQKGDIAEGYSVSREKKESFPLTVTSAQKNPTAFYLCASSIDGDWGTQYFGPGTRLLVL.

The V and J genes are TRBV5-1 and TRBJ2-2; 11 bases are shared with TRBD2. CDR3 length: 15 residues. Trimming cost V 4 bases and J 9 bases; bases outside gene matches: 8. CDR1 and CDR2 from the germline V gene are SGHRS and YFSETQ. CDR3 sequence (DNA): TGCGCCAGCAGCCCCGGGACTAGCGGTAGGAGGGAGCTGTTTTTT. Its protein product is CASSPGTSGRRELFF.

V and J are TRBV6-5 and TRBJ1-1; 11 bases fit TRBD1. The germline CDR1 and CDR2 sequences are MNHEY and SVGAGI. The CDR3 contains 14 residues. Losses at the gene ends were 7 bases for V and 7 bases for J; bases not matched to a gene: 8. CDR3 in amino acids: CASTLGTGGFEAFF. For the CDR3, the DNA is TGTGCCAGCACCTTAGGGACAGGGGGATTTGAAGCTTTCTTT.

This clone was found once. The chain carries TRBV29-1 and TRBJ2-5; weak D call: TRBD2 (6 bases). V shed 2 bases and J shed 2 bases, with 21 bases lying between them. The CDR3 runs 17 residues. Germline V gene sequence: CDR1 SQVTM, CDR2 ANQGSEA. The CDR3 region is CSVETGVGGARQETQYF. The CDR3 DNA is TGCAGCGTTGAAACGGGAGTTGGCGGAGCAAGACAAGAGACCCAGTACTTC. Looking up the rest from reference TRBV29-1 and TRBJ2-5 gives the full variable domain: SAVISQKPSRDICQRGTSLTIQCQVDSQVTMMFWYRQQPGQSLTLIATANQGSEATYESGFVIDKFPISRPNLTFSTLTVSNMSPEDSSIYLCSVETGVGGARQETQYFGPGTRLLVL.

The DNA of the CDR3 is TGTGCCAGCACCGGGTCGAGACAGGGATGGGCCTACGAGCAGTACTTC. This sequence encodes CASTGSRQGWAYEQYF. This chain joins TRBV2 and TRBJ2-7; 7 nucleotides match TRBD1. Germline V CDR1 and CDR2: SNHLY, FYNNEI. The length of the CDR3 is 16 residues. J lost 2 bases, V lost 7 bases, and 14 bases had no gene match.

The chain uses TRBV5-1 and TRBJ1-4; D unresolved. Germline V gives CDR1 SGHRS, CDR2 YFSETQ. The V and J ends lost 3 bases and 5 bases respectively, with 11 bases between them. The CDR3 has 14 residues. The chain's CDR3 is CASSSSGLNEKLFF. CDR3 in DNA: TGCGCCAGCAGCTCTAGCGGACTGAATGAAAAACTGTTTTTT.

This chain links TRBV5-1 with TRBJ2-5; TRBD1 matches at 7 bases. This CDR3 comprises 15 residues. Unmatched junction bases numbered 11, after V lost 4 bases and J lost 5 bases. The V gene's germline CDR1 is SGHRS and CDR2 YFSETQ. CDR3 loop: CASSITTGLGETQYF. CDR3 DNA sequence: TGCGCCAGCAGCATAACGACAGGGCTGGGGGAGACCCAGTACTTC.

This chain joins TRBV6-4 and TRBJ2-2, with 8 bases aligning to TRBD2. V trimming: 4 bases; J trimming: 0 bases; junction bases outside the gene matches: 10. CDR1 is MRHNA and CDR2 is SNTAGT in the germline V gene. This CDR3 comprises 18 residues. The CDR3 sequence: CASSAQTSASANTGELFF. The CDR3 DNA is TGTGCCAGCAGTGCCCAGACTAGCGCTAGCGCGAACACCGGGGAGCTGTTTTTT.

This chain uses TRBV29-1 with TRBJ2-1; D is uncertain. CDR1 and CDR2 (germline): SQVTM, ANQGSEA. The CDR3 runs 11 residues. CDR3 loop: CSKRSYNEQFF. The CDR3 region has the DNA TGCAGTAAGCGTTCCTACAATGAGCAGTTCTTC.